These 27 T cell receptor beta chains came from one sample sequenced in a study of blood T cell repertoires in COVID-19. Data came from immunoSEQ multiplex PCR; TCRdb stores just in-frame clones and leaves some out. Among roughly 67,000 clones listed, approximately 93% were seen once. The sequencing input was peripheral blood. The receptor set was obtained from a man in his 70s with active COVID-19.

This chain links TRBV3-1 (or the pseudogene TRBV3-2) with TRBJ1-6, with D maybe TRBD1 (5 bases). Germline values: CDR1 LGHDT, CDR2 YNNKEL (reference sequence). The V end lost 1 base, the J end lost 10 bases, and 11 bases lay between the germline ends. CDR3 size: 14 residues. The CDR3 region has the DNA TGTGCCAGCAGCCAAGGGAGGGGTCAATCACCCCTCCACTTT. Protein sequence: CASSQGRGQSPLHF.

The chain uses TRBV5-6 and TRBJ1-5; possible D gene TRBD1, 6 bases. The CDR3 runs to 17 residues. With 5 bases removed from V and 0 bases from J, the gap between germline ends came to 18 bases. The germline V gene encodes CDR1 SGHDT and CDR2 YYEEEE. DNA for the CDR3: TGTGCCAGCAGTACCCGGGTGGGGGGGGCTAGCAATCAGCCCCAGCATTTT. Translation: CASSTRVGGASNQPQHF.

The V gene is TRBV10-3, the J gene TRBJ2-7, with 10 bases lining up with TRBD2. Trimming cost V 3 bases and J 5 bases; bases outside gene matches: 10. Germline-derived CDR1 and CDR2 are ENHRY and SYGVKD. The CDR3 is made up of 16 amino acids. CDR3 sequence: CAISDSKSGGAHEQYV. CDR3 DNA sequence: TGTGCCATCAGTGATTCAAAGAGCGGGGGGGCGCACGAGCAGTACGTC.

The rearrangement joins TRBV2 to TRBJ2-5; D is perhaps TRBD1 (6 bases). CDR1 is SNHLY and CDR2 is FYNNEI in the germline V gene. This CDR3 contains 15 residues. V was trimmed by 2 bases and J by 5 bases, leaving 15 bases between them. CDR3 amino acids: CASSERFQGHETQYF. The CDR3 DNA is TGTGCCAGCAGTGAACGATTCCAGGGGCACGAGACCCAGTACTTC.

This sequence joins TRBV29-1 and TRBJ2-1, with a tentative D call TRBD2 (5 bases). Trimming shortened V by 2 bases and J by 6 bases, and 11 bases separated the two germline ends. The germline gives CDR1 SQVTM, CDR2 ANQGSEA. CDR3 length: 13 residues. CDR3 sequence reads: CSVESRAANEQFF. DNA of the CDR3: TGCAGCGTTGAATCGAGGGCAGCCAATGAGCAGTTCTTC.

Here the CDR3 DNA reads TGTGCCAGCAGTAGCGGGACACAACCTTCACCCCTCCACTTT. Translating it yields CASSSGTQPSPLHF. The chain has TRBV7-2 and TRBJ1-6; tentative D call: TRBD1 (6 bases). Germline CDR1 reads SGHTA; CDR2 reads FQGNSA. This CDR3 has 14 residues. The ends were cut back, 6 bases at V and 9 bases at J, with 15 bases in the middle.

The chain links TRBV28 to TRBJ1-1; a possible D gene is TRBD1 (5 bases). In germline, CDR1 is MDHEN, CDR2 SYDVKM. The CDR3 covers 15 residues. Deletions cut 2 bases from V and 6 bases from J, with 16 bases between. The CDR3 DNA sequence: TGTGCCAGCAGTTTAGTCCAGGGTGGGAGGCCTGAAGCTTTCTTT. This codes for CASSLVQGGRPEAFF. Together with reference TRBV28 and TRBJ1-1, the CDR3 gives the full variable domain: DVKVTQSSRYLVKRTGEKVFLECVQDMDHENMFWYRQDPGLGLRLIYFSYDVKMKEKGDIPEGYSVSREKKERFSLILESASTNQTSMYLCASSLVQGGRPEAFFGQGTRLTVV.

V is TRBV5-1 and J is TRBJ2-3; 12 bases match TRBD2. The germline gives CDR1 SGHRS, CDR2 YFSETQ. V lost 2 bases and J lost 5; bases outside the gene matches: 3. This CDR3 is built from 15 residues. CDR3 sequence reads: CASSLGLAGRDTQYF. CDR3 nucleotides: TGCGCCAGCAGCTTAGGACTAGCGGGAAGAGATACGCAGTATTTT.

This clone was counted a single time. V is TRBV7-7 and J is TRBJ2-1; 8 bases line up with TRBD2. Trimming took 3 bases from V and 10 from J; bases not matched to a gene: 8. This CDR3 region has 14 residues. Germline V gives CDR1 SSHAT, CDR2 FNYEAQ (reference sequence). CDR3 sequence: CASSFLWGLVEQFF. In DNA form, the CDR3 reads TGTGCCAGCAGCTTCCTCTGGGGACTAGTCGAGCAGTTCTTC.

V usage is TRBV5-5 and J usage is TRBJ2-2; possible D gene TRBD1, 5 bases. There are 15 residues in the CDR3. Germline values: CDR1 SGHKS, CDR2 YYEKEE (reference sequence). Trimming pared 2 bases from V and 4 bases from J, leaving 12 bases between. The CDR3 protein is CASSLSQGSTGELFF. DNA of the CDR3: TGTGCCAGCAGCTTATCCCAGGGCAGCACCGGGGAGCTGTTTTTT. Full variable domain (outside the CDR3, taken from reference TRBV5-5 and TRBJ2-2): DAGVTQSPTHLIKTRGQQVTLRCSPISGHKSVSWYQQVLGQGPQFIFQYYEKEERGRGNFPDRFSARQFPNYSSELNVNALLLGDSALYLCASSLSQGSTGELFFGEGSRLTVL.

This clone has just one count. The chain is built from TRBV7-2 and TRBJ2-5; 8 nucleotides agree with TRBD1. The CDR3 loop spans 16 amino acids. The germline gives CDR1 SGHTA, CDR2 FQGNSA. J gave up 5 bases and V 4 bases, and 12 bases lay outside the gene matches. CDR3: CASSSDRGAGRETQYF. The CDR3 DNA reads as TGTGCCAGCAGCTCAGACAGGGGCGCCGGTAGGGAGACCCAGTACTTC.

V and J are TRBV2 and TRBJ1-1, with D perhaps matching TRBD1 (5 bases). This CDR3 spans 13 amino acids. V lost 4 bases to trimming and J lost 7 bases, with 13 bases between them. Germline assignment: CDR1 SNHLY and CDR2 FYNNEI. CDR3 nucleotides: TGTGCCAGCAGTGTCAAGGGGCGGGGTGAAGCTTTCTTT. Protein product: CASSVKGRGEAFF.

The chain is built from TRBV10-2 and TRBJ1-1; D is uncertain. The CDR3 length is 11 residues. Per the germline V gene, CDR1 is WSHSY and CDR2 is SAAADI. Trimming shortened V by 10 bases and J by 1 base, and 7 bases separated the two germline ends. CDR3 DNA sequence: TGCGCCACCCTACGGAACACTGAAGCTTTCTTT. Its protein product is CATLRNTEAFF.

CDR3: CASSSERGVLETQYF. The CDR3 nucleotides are TGTGCCAGCAGTAGTGAGCGGGGGGTGTTAGAGACCCAGTACTTC. The chain has TRBV2 and TRBJ2-5, with 9 nucleotides matching TRBD2. Trimming removed 5 bases from V and 4 bases from J; junction bases left unmatched: 8. This CDR3 has 15 amino acids. CDR1 is SNHLY and CDR2 is FYNNEI in the germline V gene.

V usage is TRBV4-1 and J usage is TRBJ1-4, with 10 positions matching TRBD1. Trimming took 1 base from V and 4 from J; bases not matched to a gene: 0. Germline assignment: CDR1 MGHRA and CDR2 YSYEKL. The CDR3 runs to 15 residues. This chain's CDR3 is CASSQGDRGNEKLFF. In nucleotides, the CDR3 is TGCGCCAGCAGCCAAGGGGACAGGGGTAATGAAAAACTGTTTTTT.

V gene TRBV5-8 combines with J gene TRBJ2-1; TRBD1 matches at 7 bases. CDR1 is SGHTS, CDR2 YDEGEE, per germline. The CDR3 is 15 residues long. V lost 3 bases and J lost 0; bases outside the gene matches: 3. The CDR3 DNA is TGTGCCAGCAGCTCCGGGACAGCCTCCTACAATGAGCAGTTCTTC. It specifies CASSSGTASYNEQFF.

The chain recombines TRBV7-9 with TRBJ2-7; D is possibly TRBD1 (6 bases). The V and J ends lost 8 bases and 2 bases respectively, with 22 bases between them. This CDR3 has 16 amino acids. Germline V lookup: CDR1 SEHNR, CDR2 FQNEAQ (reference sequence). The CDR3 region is CASPNHQNREPYEQYV. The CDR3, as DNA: TGTGCCAGCCCAAACCACCAAAACAGGGAGCCCTACGAGCAGTACGTC.

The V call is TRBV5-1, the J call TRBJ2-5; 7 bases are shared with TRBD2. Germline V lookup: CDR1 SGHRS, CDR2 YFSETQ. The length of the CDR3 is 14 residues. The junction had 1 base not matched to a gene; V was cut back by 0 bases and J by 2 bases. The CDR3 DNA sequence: TGCGCCAGCAGCTTGGCTAGCGGACAAGAGACCCAGTACTTC. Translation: CASSLASGQETQYF.

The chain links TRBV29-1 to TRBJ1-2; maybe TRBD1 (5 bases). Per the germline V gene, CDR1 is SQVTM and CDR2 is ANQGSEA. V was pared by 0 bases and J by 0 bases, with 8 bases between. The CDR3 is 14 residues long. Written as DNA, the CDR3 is TGCAGCGTTGAAGACAGGGACTCTAACTATGGCTACACCTTC. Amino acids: CSVEDRDSNYGYTF.

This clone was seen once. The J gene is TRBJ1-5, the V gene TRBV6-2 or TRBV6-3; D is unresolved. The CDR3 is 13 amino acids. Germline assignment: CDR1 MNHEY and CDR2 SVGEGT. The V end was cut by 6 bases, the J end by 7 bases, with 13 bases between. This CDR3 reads CASSPERGQPQHF. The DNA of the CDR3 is TGTGCCAGCAGCCCCGAGCGCGGGCAGCCCCAGCATTTT.

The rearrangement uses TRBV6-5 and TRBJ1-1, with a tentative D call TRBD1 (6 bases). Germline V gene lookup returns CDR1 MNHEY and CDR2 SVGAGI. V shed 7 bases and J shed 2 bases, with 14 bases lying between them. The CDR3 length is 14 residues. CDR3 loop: CASIRGGINTEAFF. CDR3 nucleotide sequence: TGTGCCAGCATAAGGGGGGGCATAAACACTGAAGCTTTCTTT.

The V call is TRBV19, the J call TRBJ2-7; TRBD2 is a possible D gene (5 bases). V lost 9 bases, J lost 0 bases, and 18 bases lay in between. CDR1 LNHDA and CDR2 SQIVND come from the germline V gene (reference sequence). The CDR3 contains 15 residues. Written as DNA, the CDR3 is TGTGCCAGCCGGATGAGCGGCCAGAGCTCCTACGAGCAGTACTTC. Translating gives CASRMSGQSSYEQYF.

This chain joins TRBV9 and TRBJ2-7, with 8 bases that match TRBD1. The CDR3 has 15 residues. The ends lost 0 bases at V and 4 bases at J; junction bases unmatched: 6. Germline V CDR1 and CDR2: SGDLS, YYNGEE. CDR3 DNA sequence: TGTGCCAGCAGCGTAGGGACAGGGTTTTTTTACGAGCAGTACTTC. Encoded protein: CASSVGTGFFYEQYF.

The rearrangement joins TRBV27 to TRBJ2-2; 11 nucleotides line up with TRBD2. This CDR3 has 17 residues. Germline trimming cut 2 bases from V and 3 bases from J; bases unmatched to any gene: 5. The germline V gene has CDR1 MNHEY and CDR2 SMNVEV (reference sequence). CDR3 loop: CASSLSTSGGHTGELFF. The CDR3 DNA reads TGTGCCAGCAGTTTAAGCACTAGCGGGGGCCACACCGGGGAGCTGTTTTTT.

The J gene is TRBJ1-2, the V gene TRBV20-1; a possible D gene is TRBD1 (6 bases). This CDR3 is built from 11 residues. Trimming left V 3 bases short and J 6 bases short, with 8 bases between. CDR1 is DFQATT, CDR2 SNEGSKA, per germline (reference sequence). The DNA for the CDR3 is TGCAGTGCTAGCCGGACAGATGGCTACACCTTC. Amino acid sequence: CSASRTDGYTF.

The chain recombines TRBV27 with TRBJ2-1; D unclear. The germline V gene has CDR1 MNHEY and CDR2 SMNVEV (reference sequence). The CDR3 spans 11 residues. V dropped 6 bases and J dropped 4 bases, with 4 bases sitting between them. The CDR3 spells CASSRYNEQFF. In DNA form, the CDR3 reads TGTGCCAGCAGCCGGTACAATGAGCAGTTCTTC.

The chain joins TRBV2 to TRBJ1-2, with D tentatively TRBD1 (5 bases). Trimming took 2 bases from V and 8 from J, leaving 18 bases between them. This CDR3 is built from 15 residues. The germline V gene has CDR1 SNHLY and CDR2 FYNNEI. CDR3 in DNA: TGTGCCAGCAGTGAATCTTTGACGGACGGGGGGGGCTACACCTTC. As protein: CASSESLTDGGGYTF.